This TCR beta chain comes out of a study of blood T cell repertoires in COVID-19. Across the whole study: The samples span acute and convalescent COVID-19 from the United States, Italy and Spain. From T cells, B-cell-depleted T cells, or PBMCs came the material, which was cDNA or gDNA.

Authors' analysis steps: It was from reference gene primer amplification that nucleated cell counts were estimated. Method: immunoSEQ multiplex PCR; TCRdb's copy keeps in-frame clones and lacks some. Clonal size and the V and J genes are those of that table, whereas D and trimming came from the DNA. The table has roughly 57,000 clones, 90% to 95% seen once. Germline V lookup: CDR1 SGHNT, CDR2 YYREEE (reference sequence). Trimming took off 4 bases at V and 6 bases at J, with 20 bases between the two ends. The CDR3 loop spans 15 amino acids. The V gene is TRBV5-4, the J gene TRBJ2-7; D call uncertain. The TCR was taken from a human donor in a cohort sampled during active COVID-19. Material for sequencing was peripheral blood. The CDR3 here is CASSADSWSSLEQYF. CDR3 nucleotides: TGTGCCAGCAGCGCCGACTCGTGGAGTTCCCTCGAGCAGTACTTC. Combining the CDR3 with reference TRBV5-4 and TRBJ2-7 gives the whole variable domain ETGVTQSPTHLIKTRGQQVTLRCSSQSGHNTVSWYQQALGQGPQFIFQYYREEENGRGNFPPRFSGLQFPNYSSELNVNALELDDSALYLCASSADSWSSLEQYFGPGTRLTVT.